This T cell receptor (beta chain) is from a study of blood T cell repertoires in COVID-19. Study background: COVID-19 samples collected from the United States, Italy and Spain covered acute and convalescent phases. Sample material is recorded as cDNA or gDNA derived from T cells, B-cell-depleted T cells, or PBMCs.

In germline, CDR1 is LNHNV, CDR2 YYDKDF (reference sequence). There are 14 residues in the CDR3. V shed 0 bases, J shed 6 bases, and the junction held 4 bases outside the gene matches. Study processing details: Estimated nucleated cell counts came from reference gene primer amplification. Some clones are missing from TCRdb's copy, which holds only in-frame ones; the method was immunoSEQ multiplex PCR. The V and J calls and the clone size are those of that table, but D and trimming were determined from the DNA. The sample includes a few hundred thousand clones, around 87% seen only once; the top ten take over 2%.

The specimen was peripheral blood. The clonotype comes from a woman aged 50 to 65 with acute or convalescent COVID-19. The rearrangement uses TRBV15 and TRBJ1-2; 7 positions agree with TRBD1. CDR3 sequence: CATSRDLQGNGYTF. In DNA, the CDR3 is TGTGCCACCAGCAGAGATCTACAGGGGAATGGCTACACCTTC.